Detailed here is one T cell receptor beta chain. In the authors' workflow: Amplification with reference gene primers provided the estimates of nucleated cell counts. TCRdb's copy holds only in-frame clones and misses some; the assay was immunoSEQ multiplex PCR. Clone size and the V and J calls come from that table; the DNA yielded D and trimming. The data show approximately 170,000 clones, roughly nine tenths seen once. These data are taken from a study of blood T cell repertoires in COVID-19. CDR1 is LGHNA, CDR2 YSLEER, per germline. The CDR3 totals 13 residues. The V end was cut by 2 bases, the J end by 5 bases, with 8 bases between.

The chain couples TRBV4-3 to TRBJ2-3; possible D gene TRBD2, 5 bases. The sequencing input was peripheral blood. This clonotype was sampled from a woman aged 70-85 years with acute or convalescent COVID-19. As DNA, the CDR3 is TGCGCCAGCAGCCAAAGACGGGGAGATACGCAGTATTTT. This gives the protein CASSQRRGDTQYF.